One and the same sample provided the 28 T cell receptor beta chains below, sequenced in a study of T-cell reconstitution after alpha-beta-depleted transplantation in children. Unique molecular identifiers were incorporated into the prepared TCRbeta library. TCRdb called the PCR reads again in MiXCR, with one record for every CDR3 protein. The data show approximately 240,000 distinct CDR3 sequences, with 11% seen just once and about 30% held by the top ten. The source was PBMCs, collected before TCRalphabeta/CD19-depleted stem cell transplant. These receptors were taken from a child in the first two years of life with acute myeloid leukemia, due to receive a stem cell transplant.

This clonotype was recorded many times. The gene calls are TRBV20-1 and TRBJ2-1; the D gene is possibly TRBD2 (5 bases). From germline, CDR1 is DFQATT and CDR2 SNEGSKA (reference sequence). The V end was cut by 4 bases, the J end by 2 bases, with 15 bases between. This CDR3 spans 15 amino acids. Here the CDR3 reads CSATYGAVPYNEQFF. CDR3 nucleotide sequence: TGCAGTGCTACCTACGGAGCGGTACCCTACAATGAGCAGTTCTTC.

Many counts were recorded for this clonotype. This chain connects TRBV29-1 to TRBJ2-3; 11 bases align to TRBD2. Trimming cost V 7 bases and J 1 base; bases outside gene matches: 4. Germline CDR1 reads SQVTM; CDR2 reads ANQGSEA. This CDR3 comprises 14 residues. CDR3 DNA sequence: TGCAGCGGGACTAGCGGGTTCCGCACAGATACGCAGTATTTT. It translates to CSGTSGFRTDTQYF.

This clonotype was seen many times. The gene calls are TRBV29-1 and TRBJ2-7; D gene uncertain. The ends were cut back, 4 bases at V and 2 bases at J, with 9 bases in the middle. Germline CDR1 and CDR2: SQVTM and ANQGSEA. The CDR3 is made up of 12 amino acids. The CDR3 nucleotides are TGCAGCGTTGGAGAGGCCACCTACGAGCAGTACTTC. Translated, it gives CSVGEATYEQYF.

This clonotype was observed at least ten times. The chain links TRBV12-3 or TRBV12-4 to TRBJ2-5; 7 nucleotides align to TRBD2. The length of the CDR3 is 13 residues. V lost 6 bases and J lost 1; bases outside the gene matches: 2. CDR3 coding DNA: TGTGCCAGCAGACCGGGGGGCCAAGAGACCCAGTACTTC. As protein: CASRPGGQETQYF.

This clonotype was counted ten times or more. Here the CDR3 DNA reads TGTGCCAGCAGCCGCTCCGGAGGGGATAGCACAGATACGCAGTATTTT. Its translation is CASSRSGGDSTDTQYF. The chain joins TRBV6-5 to TRBJ2-3, with a tentative D call TRBD2 (6 bases). This CDR3 is built from 16 residues. Germline loops: CDR1 MNHEY, CDR2 SVGAGI. Trimming pared 6 bases from V and 0 bases from J, leaving 16 bases between.

With respect to this clonotype: A much larger clone lies a single base off, so this may be a read error. The chain couples TRBV3-1 to TRBJ2-3; a possible D gene is TRBD2 (6 bases). The CDR3 is 18 residues long. In germline, CDR1 is LGHDT, CDR2 YNNKEL (reference sequence). CDR3 nucleotide sequence: TGTACCAGCAGCCCCCGCGGAGAGTCCTTAGCGGATACAGATACGCAGTATTTT. This codes for CTSSPRGESLADTDTQYF.

The CDR3 DNA sequence: TGTGCCATCAGTGAGTCGGTCAAGTACGAGCAGTACTTC. Amino acids: CAISESVKYEQYF. The V and J genes are TRBV10-3 and TRBJ2-7, with D unresolved. Germline CDR1 is ENHRY and CDR2 is SYGVKD. Trimming took off 0 bases at V and 4 bases at J, with 7 bases between the two ends. The CDR3 consists of 13 residues.

This clonotype was counted many times. The chain joins TRBV6-5 to TRBJ1-4, with 8 bases fitting TRBD1. The CDR3 runs 11 residues. Germline V gives CDR1 MNHEY, CDR2 SVGAGI. Losses at the gene ends were 4 bases for V and 14 bases for J; bases not matched to a gene: 3. In DNA, the CDR3 is TGTGCCAGCAGTTCGGACAGGGCTCTGTTTTTT. Amino acid sequence: CASSSDRALFF.

Ten or more counts support this clonotype. The V gene is TRBV10-3, the J gene TRBJ2-2; D ambiguous. V was shortened by 5 bases and J by 4 bases, with 5 bases between the two germline ends. CDR1 is ENHRY and CDR2 is SYGVKD in the germline V gene. The CDR3 runs 12 residues. The CDR3, as DNA: TGTGCCATCAGTATTACCACCGGGGAGCTGTTTTTT. Its translation: CAISITTGELFF.

This clonotype was counted at least ten times. The chain combines TRBV6-6 with TRBJ2-2; D gene unclear. Trimming removed 2 bases from V and 3 bases from J, with 10 bases in between. CDR1 is MNHNY and CDR2 is SVGAGI in the germline V gene (reference sequence). This CDR3 contains 15 residues. The CDR3: CASSYGQSDTGELFF. In DNA form, the CDR3 reads TGTGCCAGCAGTTACGGCCAGTCCGACACCGGGGAGCTGTTTTTT.

This clonotype was observed many times. CDR3 region: CSARARAGTSYNEQFF. The CDR3 nucleotides are TGCAGTGCTAGAGCTCGAGCGGGGACCTCCTACAATGAGCAGTTCTTC. The chain carries TRBV20-1 and TRBJ2-1; 7 bases fit TRBD2. The CDR3 runs to 16 residues. The junction had 6 bases not matched to a gene; V was cut back by 1 base and J by 0 bases. Germline V gene sequence: CDR1 DFQATT, CDR2 SNEGSKA (reference sequence).

This clonotype showed up many times. J is TRBJ1-2 and V is TRBV12-3 or TRBV12-4; TRBD1 agrees at 8 bases. CDR3 size: 14 residues. V lost 2 bases, J lost 4 bases, and 3 bases stayed unmatched. CDR3 residues: CASSLRTGSYGYTF. DNA for the CDR3: TGTGCCAGCAGTTTAAGGACAGGGTCCTATGGCTACACCTTC.

The V gene is TRBV11-2, the J gene TRBJ1-2; D ambiguous. V dropped 4 bases and J dropped 8 bases, with 14 bases sitting between them. This CDR3 comprises 13 residues. The germline gives CDR1 SGHAT, CDR2 FQNNGV. Here the CDR3 reads CASSSRLVPGYTF. The CDR3, as DNA: TGTGCCAGCAGCTCCCGGTTGGTTCCCGGCTACACCTTC.

The chain employs TRBV6-1 and TRBJ2-1; TRBD2 matches at 7 bases. Germline loops: CDR1 MNHNS, CDR2 SASEGT. V gave up 6 bases and J gave up 3 bases; unmatched junction bases: 5. The CDR3 sequence is 14 residues long. The CDR3 reads CASSQRDFYNEQFF. For the CDR3, the DNA is TGTGCCAGCAGCCAGCGGGATTTCTACAATGAGCAGTTCTTC.

This clonotype was recorded at least ten times. The CDR3 region is CASSVGSGRLQFF. Here the CDR3 DNA reads TGTGCCAGCAGCGTAGGTTCGGGGCGTTTGCAGTTCTTC. This chain uses TRBV9 with TRBJ2-1; tentatively, D is TRBD1 or TRBD2 (5 bases each). The CDR3 has 13 amino acids. V was shortened by 0 bases and J by 12 bases, with 13 bases between the two germline ends. Per germline, CDR1 SGDLS and CDR2 YYNGEE.

This clonotype was seen at least ten times. For the CDR3, the DNA is TGCAGCGTAGGGACTAGCGGGAGTTTCGGAGAGACCCAGTACTTC. Protein sequence: CSVGTSGSFGETQYF. The gene calls are TRBV29-1 and TRBJ2-5; 14 bases are a match to TRBD2. This CDR3 has 15 amino acids. Germline V CDR1 and CDR2: SQVTM, ANQGSEA. Trimming at V came to 6 bases and at J to 4 bases, leaving 7 bases not matched to a gene.

The chain links TRBV5-6 to TRBJ2-2; D gene unclear. V lost 5 bases and J lost 8, with 13 bases in between. The CDR3 is made up of 13 amino acids. From germline, CDR1 is SGHDT and CDR2 YYEEEE. The CDR3 region has the DNA TGTGCCAGCAGACAAGTCATATCTGGGGAGCTGTTTTTT. This codes for CASRQVISGELFF.

This clonotype has more than one count but fewer than ten. The J gene is TRBJ2-2, the V gene TRBV7-8; TRBD1 might be the D (5 bases). This CDR3 contains 15 residues. Germline values: CDR1 SGHVS, CDR2 FQNEAQ. Trimming removed 1 base from V and 8 bases from J, with 14 bases in between. CDR3 residues: CASSLGVRGEGELFF. CDR3 nucleotide sequence: TGTGCCAGCAGCTTAGGTGTTAGGGGCGAGGGGGAGCTGTTTTTT. The complete variable domain, with remaining parts taken from reference TRBV7-8 and TRBJ2-2, reads GAGVSQSPRYKVAKRGQDVALRCDPISGHVSLFWYQQALGQGPEFLTYFQNEAQLDKSGLPSDRFFAERPEGSVSTLKIQRTQQEDSAVYLCASSLGVRGEGELFFGEGSRLTVL.

Comments on this clonotype: Being one base from a much bigger clone, this may be a read error. The rearrangement uses TRBV30 and TRBJ1-3; D is perhaps TRBD1 (5 bases). V lost 8 bases and J 2 bases, leaving 13 bases between the germline ends. Germline lookup yields CDR1 GTSNPN and CDR2 SVGIG (reference sequence). The CDR3 runs 13 residues. This chain's CDR3 is CARNGGPGNTIYF. CDR3 in DNA: TGTGCCCGGAACGGGGGACCTGGAAACACCATATATTTT.

The chain employs TRBV11-3 and TRBJ2-3; D unclear. CDR1 is SGHNT and CDR2 is YENEEA in the germline V gene. V was trimmed by 7 bases and J by 4 bases, leaving 9 bases between them. This CDR3 contains 12 residues. The DNA of the CDR3 is TGTGCCAGCACCCGACCCCCAGATACGCAGTATTTT. Translating gives CASTRPPDTQYF.

Only a few counts were recorded for this clonotype. A read error may be the cause here, since a much bigger clone is one base away. V and J are TRBV5-1 and TRBJ1-3, with TRBD1 matching 7 bases. Germline CDR1 reads SGHRS; CDR2 reads YFSETQ. This CDR3 is 17 amino acids long. The V segment lost 1 base and the J segment 3 bases; nucleotides outside the gene matches: 10. CDR3 DNA: TGCGCCAGCAGCTTGTGGGCGGACAGGACTATTGGAAACACCATATATTTT. It yields the protein CASSLWADRTIGNTIYF.

V usage is TRBV28 and J usage is TRBJ2-1; TRBD2 aligns across 7 bases. CDR3 length: 14 residues. Per the germline V gene, CDR1 is MDHEN and CDR2 is SYDVKM. V shed 5 bases, J shed 4 bases, and the junction held 5 bases outside the gene matches. The CDR3 loop reads CASSAGGRYNEQFF. In DNA, the CDR3 is TGTGCCAGCAGTGCAGGCGGGAGATACAATGAGCAGTTCTTC. Using reference TRBV28 and TRBJ2-1 for the parts outside the CDR3, the full variable domain is DVKVTQSSRYLVKRTGEKVFLECVQDMDHENMFWYRQDPGLGLRLIYFSYDVKMKEKGDIPEGYSVSREKKERFSLILESASTNQTSMYLCASSAGGRYNEQFFGPGTRLTVL.

This clonotype was counted at least ten times. The CDR3 DNA reads as TGCGCCAGCAGCTTGGAGCCTAGCGGGACCGGCAATGAGCAGTTCTTC. This gives the protein CASSLEPSGTGNEQFF. The V call is TRBV5-1, the J call TRBJ2-1; TRBD2 matches 9 bases. V shed 0 bases, J shed 6 bases, and the junction held 7 bases outside the gene matches. The CDR3 consists of 16 residues. Per germline, CDR1 SGHRS and CDR2 YFSETQ. Full variable domain (missing parts from reference TRBV5-1 and TRBJ2-1): KAGVTQTPRYLIKTRGQQVTLSCSPISGHRSVSWYQQTPGQGLQFLFEYFSETQRNKGNFPGRFSGRQFSNSRSEMNVSTLELGDSALYLCASSLEPSGTGNEQFFGPGTRLTVL.

This clonotype was detected many times. The chain uses TRBV4-2 and TRBJ2-3; 12 bases align to TRBD2. This CDR3 is 15 amino acids long. After removal of 2 bases from V and 4 bases from J, the junction contained 1 base not matched to a gene. Per the germline V gene, CDR1 is LGHNA and CDR2 is YNFKEQ. Here the CDR3 reads CASSQLAGGPDTQYF. The CDR3 coding sequence is TGTGCCAGCAGCCAACTAGCGGGAGGGCCAGATACGCAGTATTTT.

This clonotype has at least ten counts. This sequence joins TRBV5-1 and TRBJ1-2, with D unresolved. The CDR3 consists of 12 residues. Germline CDR1 is SGHRS and CDR2 is YFSETQ. V gave up 6 bases and J gave up 6 bases, with 12 bases separating them. CDR3 amino acids: CASTNFLHGYTF. As DNA, the CDR3 is TGCGCCAGCACCAACTTTCTCCATGGCTACACCTTC.

This clonotype is deemed medium-sized. V gene TRBV5-1 combines with J gene TRBJ2-7, with D possibly TRBD2 on 5 matching bases. V lost 4 bases, J lost 0 bases, and 5 bases lay in between. There are 12 residues in the CDR3. The germline V gene encodes CDR1 SGHRS and CDR2 YFSETQ. The CDR3 is CASSGSSYEQYF. As DNA, the CDR3 is TGCGCCAGCAGCGGGAGCTCCTACGAGCAGTACTTC.

The sample holds many counts of this clonotype. The genes are TRBV28 and TRBJ2-5, with D possibly matching TRBD2 (6 bases). The CDR3 has 15 amino acids. The V end was cut by 6 bases, the J end by 0 bases, with 14 bases between. In germline, CDR1 is MDHEN, CDR2 SYDVKM. The CDR3 nucleotides read TGTGCCAGCAGGGGAGGAGGAAAGTACCAAGAGACCCAGTACTTC. Its protein is CASRGGGKYQETQYF.

In this sample, this clonotype turned up many times. The V gene is TRBV18, the J gene TRBJ2-2, with 9 bases that match TRBD1. The ends lost 4 bases at V and 1 base at J; junction bases unmatched: 4. CDR3 length: 16 residues. Germline V gives CDR1 KGHSH, CDR2 LQKENI. CDR3 nucleotides: TGTGCCAGCTCACTAACGGGACAGGGGAACACCGGGGAGCTGTTTTTT. Protein: CASSLTGQGNTGELFF.